The T cell receptor beta chain described here comes from a study of memory CD4+ T cells and cytomegalovirus serostatus. This CDR3 is 15 amino acids long. Germline CDR1 is SGHNT and CDR2 is YYREEE (reference sequence). Trimming took off 2 bases at V and 5 bases at J, with 11 bases between the two ends. Measured with immunoSEQ multiplex PCR; TCRdb has only the in-frame clones, and not every one. Of 65,000 to 95,000 clones in the sample, around 80% were seen once. Single viable CD3+CD4+CD8-CD45RO+ cells were sorted as the memory CD4+ T cells. V and J are TRBV5-4 and TRBJ1-6; unclear D gene. The TCR was taken from an adult in good health and CMV-seronegative. Sequencing was done on a sample of memory CD4+ T cells from blood. In DNA, the CDR3 is TGTGCCAGCAGCTTTGGAGGGCGAAATAATTCACCCCTCCACTTT. Encoded protein: CASSFGGRNNSPLHF.